The 9 T cell receptor beta chains below all came from one sample that was sequenced in a study of blood T cell repertoires in COVID-19. TCRdb's copy holds only in-frame clones and misses some; the assay was immunoSEQ multiplex PCR. The sample shows approximately 400,000 clones, approximately 87% of them seen only once. Sequenced sample: PBMCs or T cells enriched from blood (not recorded which). Every receptor here comes from a man in his thirties or forties who had recovered from COVID-19.

The CDR3 region is CASSAGAANYGYTF. The CDR3 bases are TGTGCCAGCAGCGCAGGGGCTGCTAACTATGGCTACACCTTC. The chain is built from TRBV7-9 and TRBJ1-2; the D gene is possibly TRBD1 (6 bases). Germline loops: CDR1 SEHNR, CDR2 FQNEAQ (reference sequence). This CDR3 comprises 14 residues. Trimming cost V 5 bases and J 0 bases, with 10 bases left between them.

The rearrangement uses TRBV19 and TRBJ1-6, with TRBD1 matching 7 bases. This CDR3 contains 16 residues. Trimming at V came to 7 bases and at J to 0 bases, leaving 6 bases not matched to a gene. CDR1 is LNHDA and CDR2 is SQIVND in the germline V gene (reference sequence). The CDR3 coding sequence is TGTGCCAGTACACGACAGGGAAGCTCCTATAATTCACCCCTCCACTTT. It specifies CASTRQGSSYNSPLHF.

The chain is built from TRBV10-3 and TRBJ2-1; 12 nucleotides match TRBD2. The CDR3 consists of 15 residues. The germline gives CDR1 ENHRY, CDR2 SYGVKD. J lost 7 bases, V lost 4 bases, and 5 bases had no gene match. CDR3 bases: TGTGCCATCAGTGCCGGGACTAGCGGGCGAAATGAGCAGTTCTTC. Translation: CAISAGTSGRNEQFF.

The CDR3 DNA sequence: TGCGCCAGCAGCTTGGGGGGACAAAGTTACACTGAAGCTTTCTTT. It codes for CASSLGGQSYTEAFF. J is TRBJ1-1 and V is TRBV5-1, with a possible D match to TRBD1 (6 bases). The V end lost 0 bases, the J end lost 3 bases, and 12 bases lay between the germline ends. The CDR3 is 15 residues long. Germline V gene sequence: CDR1 SGHRS, CDR2 YFSETQ.

The chain joins TRBV21-1 to TRBJ1-2. TRBV21-1 is a known pseudogene. CDR3 length: 14 amino acids. DNA for the CDR3: TGTGCCAGCAGCAAAGGATGGGGGGGGCATGGCTACACCTTC. As protein: CASSKGWGGHGYTF.

This sequence joins TRBV5-6 and TRBJ1-2; 8 bases fit TRBD1. This CDR3 has 14 amino acids. CDR1 SGHDT and CDR2 YYEEEE come from the germline V gene. The ends lost 4 bases at V and 2 bases at J; junction bases unmatched: 4. This chain's CDR3 is CASSPQGANYGYTF. CDR3 DNA sequence: TGTGCCAGCAGCCCCCAGGGGGCCAACTATGGCTACACCTTC. Full variable domain (outside the CDR3, taken from reference TRBV5-6 and TRBJ1-2): DAGVTQSPTHLIKTRGQQVTLRCSPKSGHDTVSWYQQALGQGPQFIFQYYEEEERQRGNFPDRFSGHQFPNYSSELNVNALLLGDSALYLCASSPQGANYGYTFGSGTRLTVV.

J is TRBJ2-7 and V is TRBV4-2; a possible D gene is TRBD2 (6 bases). V was cut by 4 bases and J by 2 bases, with 9 bases left in between. CDR3 length equals 13 residues. Germline CDR1 is LGHNA and CDR2 is YNFKEQ. The CDR3 here is CASSLGGPYEQYF. The CDR3 nucleotides are TGTGCCAGCAGCCTCGGGGGTCCCTACGAGCAGTACTTC.

In this sample, this clone turned up once. The CDR3 region has the DNA TGTGCCAGCAGCCCTACGGGGGGCCCCGAGCAGTACTTC. Its protein product is CASSPTGGPEQYF. The gene calls are TRBV11-2 and TRBJ2-7, with D possibly being TRBD2 (7 bases). The CDR3 consists of 13 residues. The V and J ends lost 5 bases and 6 bases respectively, with 14 bases between them. The germline CDR1 and CDR2 sequences are SGHAT and FQNNGV. Full variable domain (remainder filled in from reference TRBV11-2 and TRBJ2-7): EAGVAQSPRYKIIEKRQSVAFWCNPISGHATLYWYQQILGQGPKLLIQFQNNGVVDDSQLPKDRFSAERLKGVDSTLKIQPAKLEDSAVYLCASSPTGGPEQYFGPGTRLTVT.

The chain links TRBV29-1 to TRBJ1-2, with D possibly TRBD1 on 6 matching bases. V lost 7 bases, J lost 8 bases, and 17 bases lay in between. Germline CDR1 is SQVTM and CDR2 is ANQGSEA. The CDR3 covers 12 residues. CDR3 in DNA: TGCAGCGCCCTGAACAGGGCTAAGGGCTACACCTTC. Translated: CSALNRAKGYTF.